This T cell receptor beta chain was recorded in a study of blood T cell repertoires in COVID-19. Whole-study context: Samples representing acute and convalescent COVID-19 were sourced from the United States, Italy and Spain.

Authors' data handling: The authors estimated nucleated cell counts from reference gene primer amplification. Sequenced by immunoSEQ multiplex PCR; TCRdb stores in-frame clones only, minus some. V and J calls and clone size are given by that table; D and trimming were obtained from the DNA. The sample consists of under 150,000 clones, 88% of them appearing once. The germline CDR1 and CDR2 sequences are SGHRS and YFSETQ. Trimming at V came to 3 bases and at J to 0 bases, leaving 8 bases not matched to a gene. The CDR3 spans 17 residues. The chain combines TRBV5-1 with TRBJ1-3; 8 bases fit TRBD1. The sequence derives from a human donor in a cohort sampled during active COVID-19. The sequenced sample consisted of peripheral blood. CDR3: CASSWTGSPISGNTIYF. CDR3 nucleotide sequence: TGCGCCAGCAGCTGGACAGGGAGCCCTATCTCTGGAAACACCATATATTTT.